Listed below are T cell receptor beta chains from one sample, sequenced in a study of blood T cells in healthy people across ages. A single record per CDR3 protein comes from TCRdb applying MiXCR to the 5' RACE reads. The table lists around 780,000 distinct CDR3 sequences, 20% to 30% of them singletons. These data were also filed under a second study, of T cells of mothers and their children.

The sequencing input was blood. Receptors were obtained from a boy aged 5-17 years in good health. Both conserved end residues are part of each CDR3. Fields, in order: D gene, clone size, V gene, J gene, CDR3 protein, CDR3 DNA. The D gene is left open where the match is weak. For some rows the clone size is stated as once, few or many, or as a class when expanded; others skip it.

>NA|many|TRBV5-1|TRBJ1-5
CASSLDPGGQPQHF
TGCGCCAGCAGCTTGGACCCAGGTGGTCAGCCCCAGCATTTT
>NA|NA|TRBV10-3|TRBJ2-2
CAISDGAAYTGELFF
TGTGCCATCAGTGACGGGGCGGCTTACACCGGGGAGCTGTTTTTT
>NA|many|TRBV6-4|TRBJ2-3
CAIGGTDTQYF
TGTGCCATCGGGGGAACAGATACGCAGTATTTT
>NA|few|TRBV6-5|TRBJ1-5
CASGSEANGNQPQHF
TGTGCCAGTGGGAGCGAGGCGAATGGCAATCAGCCCCAGCATTTT
>TRBD2|few|TRBV7-9|TRBJ2-5
CASSSPVGLAGGRDQYF
TGTGCCAGCAGCTCCCCGGTGGGACTAGCGGGGGGGAGAGACCAGTACTTC
>NA|few|TRBV12-3/TRBV12-4|TRBJ1-4
CASSLGRRKKEKLFF
TGTGCCAGCAGTTTAGGCAGACGGAAGAAAGAAAAACTGTTTTTT
>NA|once|TRBV12-3/TRBV12-4|TRBJ2-2
CASSDTGSGELFF
TGTGCCAGCAGTGACACAGGGTCAGGGGAGCTGTTTTTT
>NA|NA|TRBV9|TRBJ2-4
CASSVVGEGVNIQYF
TGTGCCAGCAGCGTAGTCGGGGAGGGGGTGAACATTCAGTACTTC
>NA|NA|TRBV25-1|TRBJ1-4
CASSEYIPGGGEKLFF
TGTGCCAGCAGTGAATATATCCCGGGAGGAGGGGAAAAACTGTTTTTT
>NA|NA|TRBV6-6|TRBJ2-7
CASSYNFGEQYF
TGTGCCAGCAGTTACAATTTCGGCGAGCAGTACTTC
>NA|few|TRBV10-1|TRBJ1-3
CASSRGTPFSGNTIYF
TGCGCCAGCAGTAGAGGGACGCCGTTCTCTGGAAACACCATATATTTT
>NA|NA|TRBV7-6|TRBJ2-1
CASRVGNEQFF
TGTGCCAGCAGGGTAGGCAATGAGCAGTTCTTC
>NA|few|TRBV11-2|TRBJ1-2
CASSLDPLSWGYTF
TGTGCCAGCAGCTTAGATCCCCTCTCGTGGGGCTACACCTTC
>TRBD1|NA|TRBV10-3|TRBJ2-3
CAISRQGATDTQYF
TGTGCCATCAGTAGGCAGGGGGCCACAGATACGCAGTATTTT
>NA|many|TRBV5-5|TRBJ1-2
CASSPMGANYGYTF
TGTGCCAGCAGCCCTATGGGGGCAAACTATGGCTACACCTTC
>TRBD1|NA|TRBV12-5|TRBJ2-2
CASGLGTTGANGELFF
TGTGCTAGTGGTTTGGGGACGACAGGGGCGAACGGGGAGCTGTTTTTT
>NA|NA|TRBV6-5|TRBJ2-3
CASTRKDTQYF
TGTGCCAGCACCCGAAAAGATACGCAGTATTTT
>TRBD1|few|TRBV3-1|TRBJ2-4
CASSHEGQKNIQYF
TGTGCCAGCAGCCATGAGGGACAGAAAAACATTCAGTACTTC
>NA|NA|TRBV7-8|TRBJ2-5
CASSLMLGAGRETQYF
TGTGCCAGCAGCTTAATGTTGGGGGCCGGCCGAGAGACCCAGTACTTC
>NA|few|TRBV13|TRBJ2-5
CASSRTTGFKETQYF
TGTGCCAGCAGCCGAACGACAGGTTTTAAAGAGACCCAGTACTTC
>TRBD1|NA|TRBV9|TRBJ1-2
CASSPPGTGGEFIYGYTF
TGTGCCAGCAGCCCTCCCGGGACAGGGGGCGAATTCATCTATGGCTACACCTTC
>TRBD2|NA|TRBV24-1|TRBJ2-5
CATSDSWEGETQYF
TGTGCCACCAGTGATAGCTGGGAGGGAGAGACCCAGTACTTC
>NA|NA|TRBV2|TRBJ2-6
CASNTHQGSGANVLTF
TGTGCCAGCAACACTCATCAGGGCTCTGGGGCCAACGTCCTGACTTTC
>NA|NA|TRBV2|TRBJ2-5
CASRKQGGIETQYF
TGTGCCAGCAGGAAACAGGGTGGGATTGAGACCCAGTACTTC
>NA|few|TRBV30|TRBJ1-5
CAWSISGRPQHF
TGTGCCTGGAGTATATCAGGGCGGCCCCAGCATTTT
>TRBD1|NA|TRBV12-3/TRBV12-4|TRBJ2-5
CASKRDRGPETQYF
TGTGCCAGCAAAAGGGACAGGGGGCCGGAGACCCAGTACTTC
>NA|few|TRBV7-9|TRBJ1-5
CASTLGGVNQPQHF
TGTGCCAGCACCCTGGGGGGAGTAAATCAGCCCCAGCATTTT
>TRBD2|few|TRBV2|TRBJ2-5
CASSESGGAMYETQYF
TGTGCCAGCAGTGAGAGCGGGGGGGCCATGTATGAGACCCAGTACTTC
>NA|few|TRBV20-1|TRBJ2-2
CSAGWGTGELFF
TGCAGTGCTGGTTGGGGCACCGGGGAGCTGTTTTTT
>NA|few|TRBV7-9|TRBJ2-7
CASSSQVIRRYEQYF
TGTGCCAGCAGCTCACAGGTTATCCGGCGATACGAGCAGTACTTC
>TRBD2|few|TRBV25-1|TRBJ2-1
CASSERASGYNEQFF
TGTGCCAGCAGTGAAAGGGCTAGCGGATACAACGAGCAGTTCTTC
>TRBD2|few|TRBV7-2|TRBJ2-1
CASSLRPASGVSYNEQFF
TGTGCCAGCAGCTTAAGGCCGGCTAGCGGGGTCTCCTACAATGAGCAGTTCTTC
>NA|NA|TRBV30|TRBJ2-1
CAWRLYNEQFF
TGTGCCTGGAGGCTCTACAATGAGCAGTTCTTC
>TRBD1|NA|TRBV20-1|TRBJ2-7
CSARDSRGRFLEQYF
TGCAGTGCTAGAGATTCCAGGGGGCGATTTCTCGAGCAGTACTTC
>TRBD1|NA|TRBV12-5|TRBJ1-6
CASGDRADNSPLHF
TGTGCTAGTGGTGACAGGGCAGATAATTCACCCCTCCACTTT
>TRBD2|NA|TRBV2|TRBJ2-5
CASSDRPREGETQYF
TGTGCCAGCAGTGATCGACCCAGGGAGGGAGAGACCCAGTACTTC
>TRBD2|NA|TRBV5-1|TRBJ2-3
CASSLGLAVGTQYF
TGCGCCAGCAGCCTGGGACTAGCTGTCGGTACGCAGTATTTT
>TRBD1|many|TRBV20-1|TRBJ2-5
CSARPTADKTGGIETQYF
TGCAGTGCTAGACCCACCGCGGATAAAACAGGGGGCATCGAGACCCAGTACTTC
>NA|NA|TRBV20-1|TRBJ1-4
CSARVSGGELFF
TGCAGTGCTAGAGTCAGTGGGGGGGAACTGTTTTTT
>NA|few|TRBV5-1|TRBJ2-7
CASSQQGGPGEQYF
TGCGCCAGCAGCCAACAGGGGGGGCCGGGTGAGCAGTACTTC
>NA|few|TRBV2|TRBJ1-5
CATQGTGRQPQHF
TGTGCCACCCAGGGGACGGGCCGGCAGCCCCAGCATTTT
>TRBD2|NA|TRBV20-1|TRBJ2-5
CSAILAGGRKTQYF
TGCAGTGCTATACTAGCGGGGGGGCGGAAGACCCAGTACTTC
>TRBD1|NA|TRBV7-3|TRBJ1-1
CASSPDRATEAFF
TGTGCCAGCAGCCCGGACAGGGCCACTGAAGCTTTCTTT
>TRBD1|many|TRBV28|TRBJ1-2
CASSPGQGRDGYTF
TGTGCCAGCAGCCCCGGACAGGGAAGGGATGGCTACACCTTC
>NA|few|TRBV29-1|TRBJ1-2
CSVGVRGRGYTF
TGCAGCGTTGGCGTCAGGGGTCGGGGCTACACCTTC
>NA|many|TRBV7-3|TRBJ1-1
CASSFGGRNTEAFF
TGTGCCAGCAGCTTCGGGGGACGGAACACTGAAGCTTTCTTT
>NA|NA|TRBV7-6|TRBJ2-3
CASSRGRQATDTQYF
TGTGCCAGCAGCCGAGGGCGACAGGCAACAGATACGCAGTATTTT
>NA|NA|TRBV12-3/TRBV12-4|TRBJ1-3
CASREGHSGNTIYF
TGTGCCAGCAGGGAGGGGCACTCTGGAAACACCATATATTTT
>TRBD1|few|TRBV7-8|TRBJ2-7
CASSTDRVRLHEQYF
TGTGCCAGCAGTACCGACAGGGTTCGTCTCCACGAGCAGTACTTC
>TRBD2|few|TRBV20-1|TRBJ2-1
CSARETSGGLDEQFF
TGCAGTGCTAGAGAAACTAGCGGGGGTTTGGATGAGCAGTTCTTC
>NA|NA|TRBV29-1|TRBJ2-5
CSVLPSGETQYF
TGCAGCGTTCTGCCTAGTGGAGAGACCCAGTACTTC
>TRBD1|few|TRBV27|TRBJ2-1
CASRGQGSYNEQFF
TGTGCCAGCAGGGGACAGGGCTCCTACAATGAGCAGTTCTTC
>NA|few|TRBV18|TRBJ2-2
CASSRTAGGELFF
TGTGCCAGCTCGCGGACAGCAGGCGGGGAGCTGTTTTTT
>NA|NA|TRBV7-9|TRBJ2-7
CASSLDRGGDEQYF
TGTGCCAGCAGCTTAGACAGGGGGGGCGACGAGCAGTACTTC
>TRBD1|NA|TRBV15|TRBJ1-4
CATAGTVNEKLFF
TGTGCCACCGCTGGGACAGTTAATGAAAAACTGTTTTTT
>NA|NA|TRBV5-1|TRBJ1-3
CASSLGAAGDGNTIYF
TGCGCCAGCAGCTTGGGAGCGGCGGGGGACGGAAACACCATATATTTT
>NA|NA|TRBV6-2/TRBV6-3|TRBJ2-3
CASNTQTGGQYF
TGTGCCAGCAACACTCAGACCGGGGGGCAGTATTTT
>TRBD1|NA|TRBV20-1|TRBJ2-2
CSARGTGWNTGELFF
TGCAGTGCTAGGGGGACAGGGTGGAACACCGGGGAGCTGTTTTTT
>TRBD1|NA|TRBV7-2|TRBJ2-5
CASSPSGQTEETQYF
TGTGCCAGCAGCCCGTCGGGACAGACTGAAGAGACCCAGTACTTC